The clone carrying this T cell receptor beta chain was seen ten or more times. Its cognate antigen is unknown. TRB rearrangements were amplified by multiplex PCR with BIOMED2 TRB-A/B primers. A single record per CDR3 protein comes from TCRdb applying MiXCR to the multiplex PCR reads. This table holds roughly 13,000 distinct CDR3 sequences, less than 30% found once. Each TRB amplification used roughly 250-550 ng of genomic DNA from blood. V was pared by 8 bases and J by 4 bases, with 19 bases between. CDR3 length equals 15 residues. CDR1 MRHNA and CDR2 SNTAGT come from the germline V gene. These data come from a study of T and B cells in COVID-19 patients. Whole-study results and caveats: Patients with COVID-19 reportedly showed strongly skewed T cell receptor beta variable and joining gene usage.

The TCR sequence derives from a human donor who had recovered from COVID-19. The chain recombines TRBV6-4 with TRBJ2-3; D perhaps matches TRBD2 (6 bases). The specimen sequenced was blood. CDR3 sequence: CASPSPQRAPDTQYF. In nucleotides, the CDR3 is TGTGCCAGCCCATCCCCCCAGCGGGCACCAGATACGCAGTATTTT.